Shown below are 28 T cell receptor beta chains from a single sample sequenced in a study of blood T cell repertoires in COVID-19. The assay was immunoSEQ multiplex PCR, and TCRdb's table has in-frame clones only and misses some. The top ten hold around 2.3% of the sample, which has about 90,000 clones, 91% seen once. Sequencing was carried out using peripheral blood. The receptors were gathered from a human donor with active COVID-19. The donor label of this sample is uncertain.

The chain has TRBV2 and TRBJ2-2, with TRBD1 identical over 7 bases. The CDR3 has 13 residues. J gave up 7 bases and V 7 bases, and 6 bases lay outside the gene matches. The germline gives CDR1 SNHLY, CDR2 FYNNEI. The CDR3 reads CASTLDRVGELFF. The CDR3 nucleotides read TGTGCCAGCACCCTCGACAGGGTCGGGGAGCTGTTTTTT.

The chain links TRBV5-6 to TRBJ2-3; TRBD1 is a possible D gene (6 bases). Germline V gene lookup returns CDR1 SGHDT and CDR2 YYEEEE. This CDR3 has 14 amino acids. Trimming removed 7 bases at V and 0 bases at J, with 12 bases between. CDR3 region: CASQGLPSTDTQYF. The CDR3 DNA follows: TGTGCCAGCCAGGGGCTTCCTAGCACAGATACGCAGTATTTT.

The chain employs TRBV7-9 and TRBJ1-2; 7 nucleotides align to TRBD1. The J segment lost 3 bases and the V segment lost 1 base, leaving 11 bases of the junction unmatched. The CDR3 has 17 amino acids. Germline-derived CDR1 and CDR2 are SEHNR and FQNEAQ (reference sequence). The CDR3 sequence is CASSLVDNRGFYYGYTF. The CDR3 coding sequence is TGTGCCAGCAGCTTAGTGGATAACAGGGGCTTCTACTATGGCTACACCTTC.

This clone was seen a single time. V is TRBV15 and J is TRBJ2-3, with TRBD2 matching over 12 bases. Germline V CDR1 and CDR2: LNHNV, YYDKDF (reference sequence). V lost 1 base to trimming and J lost 3 bases; unmatched junction nucleotides: 2. The CDR3 is 16 amino acids. The CDR3 is CATSRGTSGATDTQYF. As DNA, the CDR3 is TGTGCCACCAGCAGAGGGACTAGCGGGGCAACAGATACGCAGTATTTT.

The chain employs TRBV23-1 and TRBJ2-6; D remains unclear. TRBV23-1 is recorded as an ORF, its role being uncertain. This CDR3 is built from 19 residues. V lost 0 bases and J lost 0, with 15 bases in between. The CDR3 nucleotides are TGCGCCAGCAGTCAATCGTCTCCAGGCCCTCCCTCTGGGGCCAACGTCCTGACTTTC. This encodes CASSQSSPGPPSGANVLTF.

The chain joins TRBV11-2 to TRBJ2-1; the D is unclear. Germline V lookup: CDR1 SGHAT, CDR2 FQNNGV. Trimming took off 4 bases at V and 10 bases at J, with 8 bases between the two ends. The CDR3 is 11 residues long. CDR3 sequence reads: CASSSGSEQFF. The CDR3, as DNA: TGTGCCAGCAGCTCCGGTTCCGAGCAGTTCTTC.

In the case of this clone: Other DNA sequences of this sample code for an identical CDR3. This chain connects TRBV3-1 (or the pseudogene TRBV3-2) to TRBJ1-6; D not certain. The CDR3 loop spans 14 amino acids. Germline loops: CDR1 LGHDT, CDR2 YNNKEL (reference sequence). With 1 base removed from V and 7 bases from J, the gap between germline ends came to 8 bases. The CDR3 sequence: CASSQGRGNSPLHF. DNA of the CDR3: TGTGCCAGCAGCCAAGGGCGAGGGAATTCACCCCTCCACTTT.

The V gene is TRBV4-1, the J gene TRBJ2-7; 11 nucleotides agree with TRBD1. CDR1 and CDR2 (germline): MGHRA, YSYEKL. V lost 0 bases and J lost 1; bases outside the gene matches: 5. This CDR3 region has 17 residues. The CDR3 DNA is TGCGCCAGCAGCCAAGATCTCGGACAGGGGGCATCCTACGAGCAGTACTTC. Its translation: CASSQDLGQGASYEQYF.

This chain connects TRBV5-1 to TRBJ1-1; no firm D call. Germline-derived CDR1 and CDR2 are SGHRS and YFSETQ. This CDR3 is built from 14 residues. The ends were cut back, 0 bases at V and 6 bases at J, with 12 bases in the middle. CDR3 region: CASSLESGSPEAFF. As DNA, the CDR3 is TGCGCCAGCAGCTTGGAATCGGGTTCCCCTGAAGCTTTCTTT.

The V call is TRBV28, the J call TRBJ2-5; the match to TRBD2 covers 9 bases. The CDR3 covers 16 residues. Germline V gene data show CDR1 as MDHEN and CDR2 as SYDVKM. With 4 bases clipped from V and 4 bases from J, the junction kept 10 bases outside the gene matches. The CDR3 spells CASSYPAGGGVETQYF. The CDR3 DNA is TGTGCCAGCAGTTACCCGGCGGGAGGGGGTGTAGAGACCCAGTACTTC. Complete variable domain (other parts from reference TRBV28 and TRBJ2-5): DVKVTQSSRYLVKRTGEKVFLECVQDMDHENMFWYRQDPGLGLRLIYFSYDVKMKEKGDIPEGYSVSREKKERFSLILESASTNQTSMYLCASSYPAGGGVETQYFGPGTRLLVL.

This sequence joins TRBV28 and TRBJ1-2; 8 positions match TRBD1. The ends lost 6 bases at V and 6 bases at J; junction bases unmatched: 6. This CDR3 region has 13 residues. Germline CDR1 and CDR2: MDHEN and SYDVKM. CDR3 loop: CASSLDREDGYTF. The CDR3 DNA is TGTGCCAGCAGCCTGGACAGGGAGGATGGCTACACCTTC.

The chain recombines TRBV6-6 with TRBJ1-2, with TRBD1 matching 8 bases. V trimming: 4 bases; J trimming: 0 bases; junction bases outside the gene matches: 7. Germline V lookup: CDR1 MNHNY, CDR2 SVGAGI (reference sequence). The CDR3 contains 16 residues. CDR3 nucleotide sequence: TGTGCCAGCAGTTTAACCCAGGGGGCAGCTAACTATGGCTACACCTTC. Encoded protein: CASSLTQGAANYGYTF.

The genes are TRBV5-1 and TRBJ2-2; D is unclear. The length of the CDR3 is 14 residues. V lost 0 bases to trimming and J lost 5 bases, with 8 bases between them. Germline CDR1 SGHRS, CDR2 YFSETQ. Written as DNA, the CDR3 is TGCGCCAGCAGCTTGGTGGGCAAGACCGGGGAGCTGTTTTTT. Translated: CASSLVGKTGELFF.

This rearrangement joins TRBV5-6 to TRBJ1-2, with D possibly TRBD1 on 5 matching bases. Germline V lookup: CDR1 SGHDT, CDR2 YYEEEE. V lost 1 base and J lost 0, with 16 bases in between. The CDR3 sequence is 17 residues long. The CDR3 sequence is CASSLTVPGPTNYGYTF. For the CDR3, the DNA is TGTGCCAGCAGCTTGACAGTTCCAGGGCCTACTAACTATGGCTACACCTTC.

The gene calls are TRBV18 and TRBJ1-2; no clear D gene. Trimming left V 4 bases short and J 1 base short, with 10 bases between. The CDR3 is 14 amino acids. Germline V gene sequence: CDR1 KGHSH, CDR2 LQKENI. The DNA of the CDR3 is TGTGCCAGCTCACTGTCGGGGATTAACTATGGCTACACCTTC. Residues: CASSLSGINYGYTF.

The chain uses TRBV9 and TRBJ2-5; 7 bases fit TRBD2. The length of the CDR3 is 15 residues. The germline gives CDR1 SGDLS, CDR2 YYNGEE. V lost 4 bases and J lost 8; bases outside the gene matches: 14. In DNA form, the CDR3 reads TGTGCCAGCAGCCAGCTGGGCGGGGGAAGAGAAACCCAGTACTTC. Encoded protein: CASSQLGGGRETQYF.

This clone was found once. The chain carries TRBV5-4 and TRBJ2-1, with a possible D match to TRBD2 (5 bases). The V and J ends lost 3 bases and 4 bases respectively, with 8 bases between them. Germline assignment: CDR1 SGHNT and CDR2 YYREEE (reference sequence). This CDR3 region has 13 residues. DNA for the CDR3: TGTGCCAGCAGCTCCGGGGAATACAATGAGCAGTTCTTC. It specifies CASSSGEYNEQFF. The whole variable domain, filled in from reference TRBV5-4 and TRBJ2-1, reads ETGVTQSPTHLIKTRGQQVTLRCSSQSGHNTVSWYQQALGQGPQFIFQYYREEENGRGNFPPRFSGLQFPNYSSELNVNALELDDSALYLCASSSGEYNEQFFGPGTRLTVL.

V usage is TRBV2 and J usage is TRBJ2-1; 10 bases match TRBD2. The CDR3 runs 16 residues. With 5 bases clipped from V and 0 bases from J, the junction kept 4 bases outside the gene matches. Germline V gives CDR1 SNHLY, CDR2 FYNNEI. Here the CDR3 reads CASSSSGGSSYNEQFF. As DNA, the CDR3 is TGTGCCAGCAGTTCTAGCGGGGGAAGCTCCTACAATGAGCAGTTCTTC. Together with reference TRBV2 and TRBJ2-1, the CDR3 gives the full variable domain: EPEVTQTPSHQVTQMGQEVILRCVPISNHLYFYWYRQILGQKVEFLVSFYNNEISEKSEIFDDQFSVERPDGSNFTLKIRSTKLEDSAMYFCASSSSGGSSYNEQFFGPGTRLTVL.

This chain connects TRBV5-6 to TRBJ1-5, with D uncertain. The CDR3 sequence is 17 residues long. The V gene lost 2 bases and the J gene lost 2 bases, with 17 bases spanning the gap. Germline lookup yields CDR1 SGHDT and CDR2 YYEEEE. The CDR3 DNA is TGTGCCAGCAGCTTAGGCTGGAGGCCGCATGGCAATCAGCCCCAGCATTTT. It translates to CASSLGWRPHGNQPQHF.

V is TRBV19 and J is TRBJ1-6; 7 positions match TRBD1. J was trimmed by 5 bases and V by 7 bases; bases with no gene match: 11. This CDR3 has 16 residues. Germline V gene sequence: CDR1 LNHDA, CDR2 SQIVND (reference sequence). Here the CDR3 DNA reads TGTGCCAGTACGACCAACTTTGGGACAGATAATTCACCCCTCCACTTT. It specifies CASTTNFGTDNSPLHF.

The chain recombines TRBV7-2 with TRBJ2-2; 13 positions agree with TRBD2. The germline V gene encodes CDR1 SGHTA and CDR2 FQGNSA. V lost 3 bases, J lost 4 bases, and 2 bases stayed unmatched. CDR3 length equals 16 residues. The CDR3 loop reads CASSLWTSGGTGELFF. CDR3 coding DNA: TGTGCCAGCAGCTTGTGGACTAGCGGGGGCACCGGGGAGCTGTTTTTT.

The chain employs TRBV19 and TRBJ1-3, with D uncertain. The germline CDR1 and CDR2 sequences are LNHDA and SQIVND (reference sequence). The CDR3 has 12 amino acids. V lost 3 bases and J 7 bases, leaving 7 bases between the germline ends. In DNA, the CDR3 is TGTGCCAGTAGTATGGTCCGGAACACCATATATTTT. It codes for CASSMVRNTIYF.

V and J are TRBV7-2 and TRBJ1-2; D is perhaps TRBD1 (5 bases). Germline V gene data show CDR1 as SGHTA and CDR2 as FQGNSA. V was cut by 5 bases and J by 5 bases, with 15 bases left in between. This CDR3 is built from 14 residues. CDR3 DNA sequence: TGTGCCAGCAGCCCACCGGGACTTACTTATGGCTACACCTTC. Protein product: CASSPPGLTYGYTF.

The chain carries TRBV6-6 and TRBJ1-2; 8 nucleotides align to TRBD1. Germline CDR1 reads MNHNY; CDR2 reads SVGAGI (reference sequence). The CDR3 contains 13 residues. Germline trimming cut 6 bases from V and 8 bases from J; bases unmatched to any gene: 8. The CDR3 DNA follows: TGTGCCAGCAGGCCCACAGGGGGGGAAGGCTACACCTTC. Protein sequence: CASRPTGGEGYTF.

The chain is built from TRBV5-1 and TRBJ1-2; D gene unclear. V lost 0 bases and J 7 bases, leaving 16 bases between the germline ends. The length of the CDR3 is 15 residues. The germline V gene has CDR1 SGHRS and CDR2 YFSETQ. CDR3 in amino acids: CASSLANSEVAGYTF. CDR3 nucleotides: TGCGCCAGCAGCTTGGCGAATTCCGAAGTAGCTGGCTACACCTTC.

This rearrangement joins TRBV4-3 to TRBJ1-6; 7 nucleotides align to TRBD1. Germline V CDR1 and CDR2: LGHNA, YSLEER. J was trimmed by 9 bases and V by 0 bases; bases with no gene match: 8. The CDR3 contains 16 residues. CDR3 sequence: CASSQEGTGEASPLHF. The DNA for the CDR3 is TGCGCCAGCAGCCAAGAGGGAACAGGGGAGGCTTCACCCCTCCACTTT.

Of note for this clone: This same CDR3 is encoded by further DNA sequences in the sample. The chain is built from TRBV18 and TRBJ2-1; 7 bases are a match to TRBD1. The CDR3 extends over 14 amino acids. Germline assignment: CDR1 KGHSH and CDR2 LQKENI. The junction had 1 base not matched to a gene; V was cut back by 5 bases and J by 0 bases. CDR3 DNA sequence: TGTGCCAGCTCAAGACAGGGCTCCTACAATGAGCAGTTCTTC. This translates into CASSRQGSYNEQFF.

The chain couples TRBV18 to TRBJ1-1, with a weak D call TRBD1 (5 bases). The germline CDR1 and CDR2 sequences are KGHSH and LQKENI. V lost 1 base, J lost 5 bases, and 11 bases lay in between. The CDR3 is 14 residues long. The CDR3 sequence: CASSPRGGETEAFF. The DNA for the CDR3 is TGTGCCAGCTCACCACGGGGGGGGGAAACTGAAGCTTTCTTT.